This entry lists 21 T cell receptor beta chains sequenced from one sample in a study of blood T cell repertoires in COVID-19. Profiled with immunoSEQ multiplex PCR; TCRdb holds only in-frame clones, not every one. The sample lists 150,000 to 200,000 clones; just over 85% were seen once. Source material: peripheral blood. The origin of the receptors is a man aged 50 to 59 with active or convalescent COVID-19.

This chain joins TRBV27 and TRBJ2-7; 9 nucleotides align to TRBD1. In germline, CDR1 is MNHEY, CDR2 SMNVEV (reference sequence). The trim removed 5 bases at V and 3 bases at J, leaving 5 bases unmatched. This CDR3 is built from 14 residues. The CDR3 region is CASSPSGQGYEQYF. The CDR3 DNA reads TGTGCCAGCAGTCCATCGGGACAGGGCTACGAGCAGTACTTC.

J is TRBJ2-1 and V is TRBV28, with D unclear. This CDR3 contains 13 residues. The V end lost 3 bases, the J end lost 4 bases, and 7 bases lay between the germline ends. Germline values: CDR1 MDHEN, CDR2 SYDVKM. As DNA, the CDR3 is TGTGCCAGCAGTTTGCACGGTTACAATGAGCAGTTCTTC. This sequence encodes CASSLHGYNEQFF.

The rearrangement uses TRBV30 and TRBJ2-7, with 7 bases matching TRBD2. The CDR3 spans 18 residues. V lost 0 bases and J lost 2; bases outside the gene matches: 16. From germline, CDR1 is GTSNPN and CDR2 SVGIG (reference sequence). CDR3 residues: CAWSVGSRAGKQTYEQYF. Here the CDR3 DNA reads TGTGCCTGGAGTGTTGGCAGCAGAGCGGGAAAACAGACCTACGAGCAGTACTTC.

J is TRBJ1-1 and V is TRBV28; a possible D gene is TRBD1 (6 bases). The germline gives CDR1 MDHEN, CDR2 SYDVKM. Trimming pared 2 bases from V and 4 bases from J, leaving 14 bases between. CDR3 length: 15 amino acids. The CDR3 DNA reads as TGTGCCAGCAGTTTAGGGGGAGGGGGACCCACTGAAGCTTTCTTT. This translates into CASSLGGGGPTEAFF.

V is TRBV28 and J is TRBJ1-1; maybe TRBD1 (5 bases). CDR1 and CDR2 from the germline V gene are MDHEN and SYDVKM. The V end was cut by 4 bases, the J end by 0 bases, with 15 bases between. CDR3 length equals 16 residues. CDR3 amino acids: CASSSAQAGMNTEAFF. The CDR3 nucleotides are TGTGCCAGCAGTTCTGCTCAAGCAGGGATGAACACTGAAGCTTTCTTT. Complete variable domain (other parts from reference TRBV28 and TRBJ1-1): DVKVTQSSRYLVKRTGEKVFLECVQDMDHENMFWYRQDPGLGLRLIYFSYDVKMKEKGDIPEGYSVSREKKERFSLILESASTNQTSMYLCASSSAQAGMNTEAFFGQGTRLTVV.

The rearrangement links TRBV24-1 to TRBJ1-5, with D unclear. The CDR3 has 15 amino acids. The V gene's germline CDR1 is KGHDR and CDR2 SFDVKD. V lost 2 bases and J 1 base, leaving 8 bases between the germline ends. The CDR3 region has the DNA TGTGCCACCAGTGATTCCGGGTCCAGCAATCAGCCCCAGCATTTT. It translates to CATSDSGSSNQPQHF.

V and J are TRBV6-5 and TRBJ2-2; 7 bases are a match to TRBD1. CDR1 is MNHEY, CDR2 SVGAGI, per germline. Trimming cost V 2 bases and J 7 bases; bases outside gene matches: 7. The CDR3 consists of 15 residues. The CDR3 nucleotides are TGTGCCAGCAGTTACGCGGACAGGTCGGGCGGGGAGCTGTTTTTT. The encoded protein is CASSYADRSGGELFF.

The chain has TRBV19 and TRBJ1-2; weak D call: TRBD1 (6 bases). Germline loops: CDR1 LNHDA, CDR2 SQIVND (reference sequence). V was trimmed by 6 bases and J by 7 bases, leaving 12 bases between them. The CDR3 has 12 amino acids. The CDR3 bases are TGTGCCAGTAGCATACAACAGGGTGGCTACACCTTC. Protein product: CASSIQQGGYTF.

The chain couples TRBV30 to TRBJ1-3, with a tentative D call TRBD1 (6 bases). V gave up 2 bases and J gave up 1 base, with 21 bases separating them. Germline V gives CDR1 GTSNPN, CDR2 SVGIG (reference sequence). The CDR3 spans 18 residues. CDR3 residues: CAWSTTPPDRRSGNTIYF. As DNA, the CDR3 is TGTGCCTGGAGTACCACCCCGCCCGACAGGAGATCTGGAAACACCATATATTTT.

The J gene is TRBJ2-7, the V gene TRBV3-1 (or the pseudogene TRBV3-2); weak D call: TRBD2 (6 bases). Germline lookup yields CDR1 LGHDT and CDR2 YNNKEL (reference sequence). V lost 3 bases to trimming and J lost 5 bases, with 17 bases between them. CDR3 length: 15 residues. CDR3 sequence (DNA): TGTGCCAGCAGCCATCTAGAGGGACGGAGGGACGAGCAGTACTTC. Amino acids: CASSHLEGRRDEQYF.

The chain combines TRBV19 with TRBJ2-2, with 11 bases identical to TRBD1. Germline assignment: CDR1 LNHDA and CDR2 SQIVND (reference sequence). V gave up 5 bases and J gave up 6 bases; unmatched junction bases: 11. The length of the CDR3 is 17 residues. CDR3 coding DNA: TGTGCCAGTAGTCTGGGACAGGGGGTTGCATCGGCCGGGGAGCTGTTTTTT. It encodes CASSLGQGVASAGELFF.

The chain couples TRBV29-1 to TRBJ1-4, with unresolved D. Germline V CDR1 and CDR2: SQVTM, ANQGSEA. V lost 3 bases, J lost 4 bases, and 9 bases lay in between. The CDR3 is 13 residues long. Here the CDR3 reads CSVEVPSNEKLFF. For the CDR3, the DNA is TGCAGCGTTGAGGTACCTAGTAATGAAAAACTGTTTTTT.

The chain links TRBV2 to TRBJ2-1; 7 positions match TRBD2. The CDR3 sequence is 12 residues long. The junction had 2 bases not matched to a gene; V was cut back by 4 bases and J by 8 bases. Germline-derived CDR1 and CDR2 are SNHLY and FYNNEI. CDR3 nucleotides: TGTGCCAGCAGTGGACTAGCAGATGAGCAGTTCTTC. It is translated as CASSGLADEQFF.

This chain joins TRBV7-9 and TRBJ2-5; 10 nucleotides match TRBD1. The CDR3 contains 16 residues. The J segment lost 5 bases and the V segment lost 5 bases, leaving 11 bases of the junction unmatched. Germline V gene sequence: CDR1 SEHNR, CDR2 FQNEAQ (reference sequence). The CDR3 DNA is TGTGCCAGCAGCAGAGGGGACAGGGGCGGTTTGGAGACCCAGTACTTC. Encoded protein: CASSRGDRGGLETQYF. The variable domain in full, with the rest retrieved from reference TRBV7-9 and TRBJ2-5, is DTGVSQNPRHKITKRGQNVTFRCDPISEHNRLYWYRQTLGQGPEFLTYFQNEAQLEKSRLLSDRFSAERPKGSFSTLEIQRTEQGDSAMYLCASSRGDRGGLETQYFGPGTRLLVL.

CDR3 sequence reads: CASSQGRDRAAGYGYTF. The CDR3 DNA is TGCGCCAGCAGCCAAGGGCGTGACAGGGCCGCTGGGTATGGCTACACCTTC. V gene TRBV4-3 combines with J gene TRBJ1-2; 7 positions agree with TRBD1. CDR1 and CDR2 (germline): LGHNA, YSLEER. V lost 1 base, J lost 5 bases, and 13 bases stayed unmatched. The CDR3 consists of 17 residues.

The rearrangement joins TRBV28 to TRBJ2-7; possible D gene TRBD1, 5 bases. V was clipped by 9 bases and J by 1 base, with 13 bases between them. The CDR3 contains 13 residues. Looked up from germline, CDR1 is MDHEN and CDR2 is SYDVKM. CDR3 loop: CASTLRQSYEQYF. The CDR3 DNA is TGTGCCAGTACTCTTCGACAGTCCTACGAGCAGTACTTC.

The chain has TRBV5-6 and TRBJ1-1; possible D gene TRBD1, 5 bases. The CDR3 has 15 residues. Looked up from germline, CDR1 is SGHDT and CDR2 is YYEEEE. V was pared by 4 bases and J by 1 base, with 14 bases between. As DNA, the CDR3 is TGTGCCAGCAGCACCAGACAGACACGGAACACTGAAGCTTTCTTT. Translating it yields CASSTRQTRNTEAFF.

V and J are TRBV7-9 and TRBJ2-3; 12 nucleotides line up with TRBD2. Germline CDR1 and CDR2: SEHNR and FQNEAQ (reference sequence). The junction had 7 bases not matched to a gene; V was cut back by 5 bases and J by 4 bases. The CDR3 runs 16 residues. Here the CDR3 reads CASSQPLAGGSDTQYF. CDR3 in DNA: TGTGCCAGCAGCCAACCTCTAGCGGGGGGGTCAGATACGCAGTATTTT.

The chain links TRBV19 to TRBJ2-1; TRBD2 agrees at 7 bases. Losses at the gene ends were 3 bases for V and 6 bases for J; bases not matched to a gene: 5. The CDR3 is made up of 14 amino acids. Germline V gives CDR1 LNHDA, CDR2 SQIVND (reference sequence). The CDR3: CASSILGGSNEQFF. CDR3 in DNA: TGTGCCAGTAGTATCTTAGGCGGGAGCAATGAGCAGTTCTTC.

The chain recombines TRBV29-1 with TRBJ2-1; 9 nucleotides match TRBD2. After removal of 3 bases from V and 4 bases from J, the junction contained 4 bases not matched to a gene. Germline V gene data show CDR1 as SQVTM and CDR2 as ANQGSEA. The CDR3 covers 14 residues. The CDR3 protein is CSVDPSGAYNEQFF. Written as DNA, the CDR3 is TGCAGCGTTGACCCTAGCGGGGCTTACAATGAGCAGTTCTTC.

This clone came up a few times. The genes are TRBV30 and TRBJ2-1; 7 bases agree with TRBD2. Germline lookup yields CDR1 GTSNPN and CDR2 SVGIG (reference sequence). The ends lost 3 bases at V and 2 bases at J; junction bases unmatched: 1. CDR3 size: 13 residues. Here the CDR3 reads CAWSRGAYNEQFF. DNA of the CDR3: TGTGCCTGGAGCCGGGGGGCCTACAATGAGCAGTTCTTC.